What follows are 29 T cell receptor beta chains derived from one specimen sequenced in a study of siplizumab effects on memory and regulatory T cells. Assay used: immunoSEQ multiplex PCR; TCRdb lists only in-frame clones, some missing. The repertoire has 99,000 or so clones, around 94% of them found once; the top ten carry about 1.2%. Sequencing was done on a sample of non-Treg CD4+ T cells sorted from blood. Source of these receptors: a human donor in good health.

This clone is a singleton in its sample. This rearrangement joins TRBV5-6 to TRBJ2-1, with D possibly TRBD2 on 6 matching bases. V was trimmed by 4 bases and J by 0 bases, leaving 17 bases between them. The CDR3 is 17 residues long. Per the germline V gene, CDR1 is SGHDT and CDR2 is YYEEEE. For the CDR3, the DNA is TGTGCCAGCAGCGGGACTTCAGGGTTAAGCTCCTACAATGAGCAGTTCTTC. Its translation is CASSGTSGLSSYNEQFF.

The chain couples TRBV5-1 to TRBJ2-3, with D unresolved. Deletions cut 4 bases from V and 8 bases from J, with 14 bases between. Germline-derived CDR1 and CDR2 are SGHRS and YFSETQ. This CDR3 contains 13 residues. DNA for the CDR3: TGCGCCAGCAGCCCCGAGCCTAGTCCTACGCAGTATTTT. Translating gives CASSPEPSPTQYF. Full variable domain (missing parts from reference TRBV5-1 and TRBJ2-3): KAGVTQTPRYLIKTRGQQVTLSCSPISGHRSVSWYQQTPGQGLQFLFEYFSETQRNKGNFPGRFSGRQFSNSRSEMNVSTLELGDSALYLCASSPEPSPTQYFGPGTRLTVL.

The V gene is TRBV6-1, the J gene TRBJ2-5; TRBD1 is a possible D gene (5 bases). Germline CDR1 MNHNS, CDR2 SASEGT. The V end lost 7 bases, the J end lost 6 bases, and 21 bases lay between the germline ends. This CDR3 is 15 amino acids long. In nucleotides, the CDR3 is TGTGCCAGCAACAACAAACCACAGGTTTCGAAGACCCAGTACTTC. Encoded protein: CASNNKPQVSKTQYF.

The rearrangement uses TRBV7-8 and TRBJ2-3, with D perhaps matching TRBD1 (6 bases). The germline V gene has CDR1 SGHVS and CDR2 FQNEAQ. The V gene lost 5 bases and the J gene lost 2 bases, with 14 bases spanning the gap. The CDR3 is made up of 15 amino acids. CDR3 DNA: TGTGCCAGCAGCCCGATCCTGGGACACACAGATACGCAGTATTTT. This encodes CASSPILGHTDTQYF.

This chain links TRBV7-3 with TRBJ2-1, with 9 bases aligning to TRBD2. The CDR3 is 16 amino acids. CDR1 and CDR2 (germline): SGHTA, FQGTGA. The junction had 5 bases not matched to a gene; V was cut back by 2 bases and J by 3 bases. The CDR3 loop is CASSLSSGTVYNEQFF. The CDR3 DNA follows: TGTGCCAGCAGCTTATCTAGCGGGACCGTCTACAATGAGCAGTTCTTC.

The rearrangement uses TRBV15 and TRBJ2-1, with 10 bases aligning to TRBD2. Germline-derived CDR1 and CDR2 are LNHNV and YYDKDF (reference sequence). Trimming at V came to 0 bases and at J to 4 bases, leaving 12 bases not matched to a gene. The CDR3 runs 19 residues. CDR3 sequence (DNA): TGTGCCACCAGCAGAGATGTGGCTAGCGGGAGCCCATTATACAATGAGCAGTTCTTC. Amino acids: CATSRDVASGSPLYNEQFF. Combining the CDR3 with reference TRBV15 and TRBJ2-1 gives the whole variable domain DAMVIQNPRYQVTQFGKPVTLSCSQTLNHNVMYWYQQKSSQAPKLLFHYYDKDFNNEADTPDNFQSRRPNTSFCFLDIRSPGLGDTAMYLCATSRDVASGSPLYNEQFFGPGTRLTVL.

The chain couples TRBV28 to TRBJ2-3; 8 bases agree with TRBD2. The CDR3 loop spans 17 amino acids. Germline V lookup: CDR1 MDHEN, CDR2 SYDVKM. The V gene end was trimmed by 6 bases and the J gene end by 2 bases; junction bases not matched to a gene: 13. The CDR3 DNA is TGTGCCAGCAGCACCGGGACTAGTATACTTAACACAGATACGCAGTATTTT. Amino acid sequence: CASSTGTSILNTDTQYF.

The chain has TRBV6-6 and TRBJ2-1; D unresolved. The length of the CDR3 is 12 residues. The V end was cut by 6 bases, the J end by 8 bases, with 11 bases between. CDR1 and CDR2 from the germline V gene are MNHNY and SVGAGI (reference sequence). CDR3 sequence (DNA): TGTGCCAGCAGACCCAGTCGGGATGAGCAGTTCTTC. Translated: CASRPSRDEQFF.

This rearrangement joins TRBV11-2 to TRBJ1-4, with D maybe TRBD1 (5 bases). Germline V gene lookup returns CDR1 SGHAT and CDR2 FQNNGV. The CDR3 contains 15 residues. Trimming stripped 0 bases from V and 7 bases from J, with 12 bases between. The CDR3 region is CASSLDRVKGEKLFF. CDR3 DNA: TGTGCCAGCAGCTTAGACAGGGTCAAGGGTGAAAAACTGTTTTTT.

The chain carries TRBV30 and TRBJ1-2, with D possibly being TRBD1 (6 bases). CDR1 is GTSNPN, CDR2 SVGIG, per germline (reference sequence). The V end was cut by 2 bases, the J end by 7 bases, with 17 bases between. This CDR3 region has 14 residues. CDR3 amino acids: CAWSIRGIEAGYTF. As DNA, the CDR3 is TGTGCCTGGAGTATCAGGGGAATAGAGGCTGGCTACACCTTC.

Here the CDR3 DNA reads TGCGCCCCGTGGACGGGCGATGGCTACACCTTC. Its translation: CAPWTGDGYTF. This sequence joins TRBV29-1 and TRBJ1-2; D gene ambiguous. The germline V gene encodes CDR1 SQVTM and CDR2 ANQGSEA. The CDR3 spans 11 residues.

V gene TRBV5-6 combines with J gene TRBJ2-7, with TRBD1 as a possible D gene (5 bases). This CDR3 region has 19 residues. V was pared by 0 bases and J by 4 bases, with 26 bases between. Looked up from germline, CDR1 is SGHDT and CDR2 is YYEEEE. The chain's CDR3 is CASSLETDMWQSDRYEQYF. CDR3 in DNA: TGTGCCAGCAGCTTGGAGACGGACATGTGGCAGTCTGATCGGTACGAGCAGTACTTC.

The chain is built from TRBV27 and TRBJ1-3, with D possibly matching TRBD1 (5 bases). Trimming removed 3 bases from V and 5 bases from J, with 14 bases in between. The CDR3 extends over 15 amino acids. Germline CDR1 and CDR2: MNHEY and SMNVEV (reference sequence). CDR3 region: CASSFSGRVRNTIYF. The CDR3 bases are TGTGCCAGCAGTTTCTCGGGCAGGGTGAGAAACACCATATATTTT.

The CDR3 here is CASSFGGIQETQYF. The CDR3 region has the DNA TGTGCCAGCAGTTTTGGTGGTATCCAAGAGACCCAGTACTTC. The chain has TRBV28 and TRBJ2-5; D unclear. This CDR3 is built from 14 residues. Germline lookup yields CDR1 MDHEN and CDR2 SYDVKM. Trimming cost V 3 bases and J 1 base, with 9 bases left between them.

The chain links TRBV28 to TRBJ2-5, with D unclear. Trimming took off 5 bases at V and 1 base at J, with 17 bases between the two ends. The CDR3 spans 16 residues. Germline V gives CDR1 MDHEN, CDR2 SYDVKM. The CDR3 region is CASSIRLLGRQETQYF. The CDR3 DNA reads TGTGCCAGCAGTATCCGCCTCTTGGGCCGCCAAGAGACCCAGTACTTC.

The chain uses TRBV7-9 and TRBJ2-1; unclear D gene. CDR1 and CDR2 from the germline V gene are SEHNR and FQNEAQ (reference sequence). The CDR3 loop spans 15 amino acids. V was cut by 2 bases and J by 7 bases, with 15 bases left in between. This CDR3 is CASSLSVWKLNEQFF. The CDR3 nucleotides read TGTGCCAGCAGCTTAAGTGTTTGGAAGTTAAATGAGCAGTTCTTC. The variable domain in full, with the rest retrieved from reference TRBV7-9 and TRBJ2-1, is DTGVSQNPRHKITKRGQNVTFRCDPISEHNRLYWYRQTLGQGPEFLTYFQNEAQLEKSRLLSDRFSAERPKGSFSTLEIQRTEQGDSAMYLCASSLSVWKLNEQFFGPGTRLTVL.

This clone was recorded once. The rearrangement links TRBV28 to TRBJ2-7; 9 bases line up with TRBD2. The CDR3 totals 14 residues. Trimming removed 7 bases from V and 6 bases from J; junction bases left unmatched: 10. From germline, CDR1 is MDHEN and CDR2 SYDVKM. CDR3 DNA: TGTGCCAGCAAGATACCGGGACTAGCAGGCGAGCAGTACTTC. Translating gives CASKIPGLAGEQYF.

The genes are TRBV30 and TRBJ1-1, with D maybe TRBD1 (5 bases). This CDR3 is 14 amino acids long. Germline CDR1 is GTSNPN and CDR2 is SVGIG (reference sequence). V gave up 0 bases and J gave up 1 base, with 9 bases separating them. The CDR3 is CAWSVQAGNTEAFF. Here the CDR3 DNA reads TGTGCCTGGAGTGTACAGGCGGGGAACACTGAAGCTTTCTTT.

The CDR3 spells CAWGWSEQYF. Here the CDR3 DNA reads TGTGCCTGGGGGTGGTCCGAGCAGTACTTC. This chain links TRBV30 with TRBJ2-7; D not resolved. Germline V lookup: CDR1 GTSNPN, CDR2 SVGIG (reference sequence). Trimming shortened V by 5 bases and J by 6 bases, and 8 bases separated the two germline ends. The CDR3 is 10 residues long.

The CDR3 spells CASSVGQGAGVNEQFF. CDR3 nucleotides: TGTGCCAGCAGCGTAGGCCAGGGGGCAGGGGTTAATGAGCAGTTCTTC. This chain links TRBV9 with TRBJ2-1; 8 nucleotides agree with TRBD1. The J segment lost 7 bases and the V segment lost 0 bases, leaving 9 bases of the junction unmatched. Looked up from germline, CDR1 is SGDLS and CDR2 is YYNGEE. The CDR3 length is 16 residues.

The chain carries TRBV7-3 and TRBJ2-5; 9 bases agree with TRBD1. Looked up from germline, CDR1 is SGHTA and CDR2 is FQGTGA. CDR3 length: 15 amino acids. J lost 4 bases, V lost 5 bases, and 8 bases had no gene match. The CDR3 protein is CASSPGRQGVETQYF. In DNA, the CDR3 is TGTGCCAGCAGCCCCGGAAGACAGGGGGTAGAGACCCAGTACTTC.

The chain recombines TRBV18 with TRBJ1-1; TRBD1 might be the D (5 bases). The CDR3 has 14 residues. The V end was cut by 1 base, the J end by 2 bases, with 8 bases between. Germline CDR1 and CDR2: KGHSH and LQKENI. The CDR3 coding sequence is TGTGCCAGCTCACCACGCCAGGGTAACACTGAAGCTTTCTTT. It encodes CASSPRQGNTEAFF. The full variable domain, with the rest looked up from reference TRBV18 and TRBJ1-1, is NAGVMQNPRHLVRRRGQEARLRCSPMKGHSHVYWYRQLPEEGLKFMVYLQKENIIDESGMPKERFSAEFPKEGPSILRIQQVVRGDSAAYFCASSPRQGNTEAFFGQGTRLTVV.

The genes are TRBV29-1 and TRBJ1-2, with 7 bases matching TRBD1. From germline, CDR1 is SQVTM and CDR2 ANQGSEA. V lost 7 bases to trimming and J lost 5 bases; unmatched junction nucleotides: 4. The CDR3 covers 11 residues. For the CDR3, the DNA is TGCAGCGGTACGACAGGGTATGGCTACACCTTC. It specifies CSGTTGYGYTF.

This rearrangement joins TRBV28 to TRBJ1-5; no definite D call. This CDR3 is built from 18 residues. V lost 6 bases to trimming and J lost 3 bases, with 24 bases between them. Germline V gene data show CDR1 as MDHEN and CDR2 as SYDVKM. CDR3 nucleotide sequence: TGTGCCAGCAGCCCCGACCGGGCAGGCAAGCCGTACAATCAGCCCCAGCATTTT. Amino acid sequence: CASSPDRAGKPYNQPQHF.

The chain is built from TRBV6-5 and TRBJ1-1; D is perhaps TRBD1 (6 bases). Deletions cut 8 bases from V and 2 bases from J, with 15 bases between. Germline CDR1 MNHEY, CDR2 SVGAGI. The CDR3 covers 14 residues. The CDR3 region is CASGKAGDNTEAFF. The CDR3 DNA reads as TGTGCCAGCGGAAAGGCAGGGGATAACACTGAAGCTTTCTTT.

This clone came up a few times. This chain connects TRBV2 to TRBJ1-1, with TRBD1 as a possible D gene (5 bases). CDR3 length equals 14 residues. The ends were cut back, 5 bases at V and 1 base at J, with 11 bases in the middle. CDR1 is SNHLY and CDR2 is FYNNEI in the germline V gene. CDR3: CASSKGQGNTEAFF. Here the CDR3 DNA reads TGTGCCAGCAGTAAGGGTCAGGGGAACACTGAAGCTTTCTTT.

The chain has TRBV5-1 and TRBJ1-2; no clear D. With 4 bases removed from V and 6 bases from J, the gap between germline ends came to 13 bases. The CDR3 runs 13 residues. CDR1 is SGHRS, CDR2 YFSETQ, per germline. The CDR3 region has the DNA TGCGCCAGCAGCCCCGCAGTTCGCAATGGCTACACCTTC. The encoded protein is CASSPAVRNGYTF.

The V and J genes are TRBV2 and TRBJ1-4; 9 nucleotides agree with TRBD1. This CDR3 contains 14 residues. V gave up 11 bases and J gave up 3 bases; unmatched junction bases: 7. The germline V gene encodes CDR1 SNHLY and CDR2 FYNNEI. CDR3 sequence (DNA): TGTGCCGTTCACAGGGGGCGGTCTAATGAAAAACTGTTTTTT. Amino acid sequence: CAVHRGRSNEKLFF. The full variable domain, with the rest looked up from reference TRBV2 and TRBJ1-4, is EPEVTQTPSHQVTQMGQEVILRCVPISNHLYFYWYRQILGQKVEFLVSFYNNEISEKSEIFDDQFSVERPDGSNFTLKIRSTKLEDSAMYFCAVHRGRSNEKLFFGSGTQLSVL.

The gene calls are TRBV7-9 and TRBJ2-3; TRBD1 matches at 10 bases. The CDR3 length is 17 residues. With V trimmed by 1 base and J by 5 bases, 9 bases remained unmatched. Looked up from germline, CDR1 is SEHNR and CDR2 is FQNEAQ (reference sequence). The CDR3: CASSLVLGTGDKDTQYF. In nucleotides, the CDR3 is TGTGCCAGCAGCTTAGTCCTGGGGACAGGGGATAAAGATACGCAGTATTTT.